The source of this T cell receptor (beta chain) is a study of blood T cell repertoires in COVID-19. Study-wide context: PBMCs, B-cell-depleted T cells, or T cells provided the cDNA or gDNA that made up the material.

How the authors handled the data: Using reference gene primer amplification, nucleated cell counts were estimated. TCRdb's copy holds only in-frame clones and misses some; the assay was immunoSEQ multiplex PCR. V and J calls and clone size are copied from that table; D and trimming were computed from the DNA. The repertoire holds a few hundred thousand clones, with around 90% as singletons. The V and J ends lost 0 bases and 1 base respectively, with 7 bases between them. The CDR3 spans 14 residues. Germline-derived CDR1 and CDR2 are SEHNR and FQNEAQ (reference sequence). This TCR was sampled from a woman aged 18-35 years with acute COVID-19. Sequenced sample: PBMCs or T cells enriched from blood (not recorded which). This chain connects TRBV7-9 to TRBJ2-7; no clear D gene. The CDR3 region is CASSLAASSYEQYF. In DNA form, the CDR3 reads TGTGCCAGCAGCTTAGCGGCTAGTTCCTACGAGCAGTACTTC.